What follows describes a single T cell receptor beta chain. Only a few counts were recorded for this clonotype. Its specific antigen is unknown. No base quality values were provided; no much bigger clone lies one nucleotide off. V and J lose 0 bases and 2 bases, and a span of 8 bases separates them. CDR1 DFQATT and CDR2 SNEGSKA are derived from the germline V gene (reference sequence). Its CDR3 holds 14 amino acids, cysteine through phenylalanine. Only the CDR3 DNA stays, 42 bases, in frame from base 1. The entry originates in a study of T-cell reconstitution after alpha-beta-depleted transplantation in children (TCRdb year 2016). Concerning the study at large: Using TCR repertoire profiling, the study quantitatively followed how T-cell immune reconstitution unfolded in children after TCRalphabeta/CD19-depleted allogeneic hematopoietic cell transplantation.

The receptor library was made with PCR. Sequencing instrument: Illumina HiSeq 2500. Molecular barcoding was employed in the preparation of TCR libraries, with unique molecular identifiers being used to normalize TCRbeta repertoire quantification. TCRdb applied fastp at Q25 and MiXCR to the public reads, then kept only in-frame beta chains. Rows are unified per CDR3 protein, each entry keeping the most common DNA and genes. The sample table holds 350,000 to 450,000 distinct CDR3 sequences, of which roughly 20% were seen once. Jointly, the top ten make up approximately 3.8% of the sample. The chain uses TRBV20-1 and TRBJ2-1; no D gene is confidently identified. Sequences were derived from PBMCs from the stem cell graft donor, sampled from the stem cell graft. The source of this sequence is a human donor who donated a stem cell graft to a child with acute myeloid leukemia. CDR3 region: CSARDASAYNEQFF. The nucleotides read TGCAGTGCTAGAGATGCCAGCGCCTACAATGAGCAGTTCTTC.